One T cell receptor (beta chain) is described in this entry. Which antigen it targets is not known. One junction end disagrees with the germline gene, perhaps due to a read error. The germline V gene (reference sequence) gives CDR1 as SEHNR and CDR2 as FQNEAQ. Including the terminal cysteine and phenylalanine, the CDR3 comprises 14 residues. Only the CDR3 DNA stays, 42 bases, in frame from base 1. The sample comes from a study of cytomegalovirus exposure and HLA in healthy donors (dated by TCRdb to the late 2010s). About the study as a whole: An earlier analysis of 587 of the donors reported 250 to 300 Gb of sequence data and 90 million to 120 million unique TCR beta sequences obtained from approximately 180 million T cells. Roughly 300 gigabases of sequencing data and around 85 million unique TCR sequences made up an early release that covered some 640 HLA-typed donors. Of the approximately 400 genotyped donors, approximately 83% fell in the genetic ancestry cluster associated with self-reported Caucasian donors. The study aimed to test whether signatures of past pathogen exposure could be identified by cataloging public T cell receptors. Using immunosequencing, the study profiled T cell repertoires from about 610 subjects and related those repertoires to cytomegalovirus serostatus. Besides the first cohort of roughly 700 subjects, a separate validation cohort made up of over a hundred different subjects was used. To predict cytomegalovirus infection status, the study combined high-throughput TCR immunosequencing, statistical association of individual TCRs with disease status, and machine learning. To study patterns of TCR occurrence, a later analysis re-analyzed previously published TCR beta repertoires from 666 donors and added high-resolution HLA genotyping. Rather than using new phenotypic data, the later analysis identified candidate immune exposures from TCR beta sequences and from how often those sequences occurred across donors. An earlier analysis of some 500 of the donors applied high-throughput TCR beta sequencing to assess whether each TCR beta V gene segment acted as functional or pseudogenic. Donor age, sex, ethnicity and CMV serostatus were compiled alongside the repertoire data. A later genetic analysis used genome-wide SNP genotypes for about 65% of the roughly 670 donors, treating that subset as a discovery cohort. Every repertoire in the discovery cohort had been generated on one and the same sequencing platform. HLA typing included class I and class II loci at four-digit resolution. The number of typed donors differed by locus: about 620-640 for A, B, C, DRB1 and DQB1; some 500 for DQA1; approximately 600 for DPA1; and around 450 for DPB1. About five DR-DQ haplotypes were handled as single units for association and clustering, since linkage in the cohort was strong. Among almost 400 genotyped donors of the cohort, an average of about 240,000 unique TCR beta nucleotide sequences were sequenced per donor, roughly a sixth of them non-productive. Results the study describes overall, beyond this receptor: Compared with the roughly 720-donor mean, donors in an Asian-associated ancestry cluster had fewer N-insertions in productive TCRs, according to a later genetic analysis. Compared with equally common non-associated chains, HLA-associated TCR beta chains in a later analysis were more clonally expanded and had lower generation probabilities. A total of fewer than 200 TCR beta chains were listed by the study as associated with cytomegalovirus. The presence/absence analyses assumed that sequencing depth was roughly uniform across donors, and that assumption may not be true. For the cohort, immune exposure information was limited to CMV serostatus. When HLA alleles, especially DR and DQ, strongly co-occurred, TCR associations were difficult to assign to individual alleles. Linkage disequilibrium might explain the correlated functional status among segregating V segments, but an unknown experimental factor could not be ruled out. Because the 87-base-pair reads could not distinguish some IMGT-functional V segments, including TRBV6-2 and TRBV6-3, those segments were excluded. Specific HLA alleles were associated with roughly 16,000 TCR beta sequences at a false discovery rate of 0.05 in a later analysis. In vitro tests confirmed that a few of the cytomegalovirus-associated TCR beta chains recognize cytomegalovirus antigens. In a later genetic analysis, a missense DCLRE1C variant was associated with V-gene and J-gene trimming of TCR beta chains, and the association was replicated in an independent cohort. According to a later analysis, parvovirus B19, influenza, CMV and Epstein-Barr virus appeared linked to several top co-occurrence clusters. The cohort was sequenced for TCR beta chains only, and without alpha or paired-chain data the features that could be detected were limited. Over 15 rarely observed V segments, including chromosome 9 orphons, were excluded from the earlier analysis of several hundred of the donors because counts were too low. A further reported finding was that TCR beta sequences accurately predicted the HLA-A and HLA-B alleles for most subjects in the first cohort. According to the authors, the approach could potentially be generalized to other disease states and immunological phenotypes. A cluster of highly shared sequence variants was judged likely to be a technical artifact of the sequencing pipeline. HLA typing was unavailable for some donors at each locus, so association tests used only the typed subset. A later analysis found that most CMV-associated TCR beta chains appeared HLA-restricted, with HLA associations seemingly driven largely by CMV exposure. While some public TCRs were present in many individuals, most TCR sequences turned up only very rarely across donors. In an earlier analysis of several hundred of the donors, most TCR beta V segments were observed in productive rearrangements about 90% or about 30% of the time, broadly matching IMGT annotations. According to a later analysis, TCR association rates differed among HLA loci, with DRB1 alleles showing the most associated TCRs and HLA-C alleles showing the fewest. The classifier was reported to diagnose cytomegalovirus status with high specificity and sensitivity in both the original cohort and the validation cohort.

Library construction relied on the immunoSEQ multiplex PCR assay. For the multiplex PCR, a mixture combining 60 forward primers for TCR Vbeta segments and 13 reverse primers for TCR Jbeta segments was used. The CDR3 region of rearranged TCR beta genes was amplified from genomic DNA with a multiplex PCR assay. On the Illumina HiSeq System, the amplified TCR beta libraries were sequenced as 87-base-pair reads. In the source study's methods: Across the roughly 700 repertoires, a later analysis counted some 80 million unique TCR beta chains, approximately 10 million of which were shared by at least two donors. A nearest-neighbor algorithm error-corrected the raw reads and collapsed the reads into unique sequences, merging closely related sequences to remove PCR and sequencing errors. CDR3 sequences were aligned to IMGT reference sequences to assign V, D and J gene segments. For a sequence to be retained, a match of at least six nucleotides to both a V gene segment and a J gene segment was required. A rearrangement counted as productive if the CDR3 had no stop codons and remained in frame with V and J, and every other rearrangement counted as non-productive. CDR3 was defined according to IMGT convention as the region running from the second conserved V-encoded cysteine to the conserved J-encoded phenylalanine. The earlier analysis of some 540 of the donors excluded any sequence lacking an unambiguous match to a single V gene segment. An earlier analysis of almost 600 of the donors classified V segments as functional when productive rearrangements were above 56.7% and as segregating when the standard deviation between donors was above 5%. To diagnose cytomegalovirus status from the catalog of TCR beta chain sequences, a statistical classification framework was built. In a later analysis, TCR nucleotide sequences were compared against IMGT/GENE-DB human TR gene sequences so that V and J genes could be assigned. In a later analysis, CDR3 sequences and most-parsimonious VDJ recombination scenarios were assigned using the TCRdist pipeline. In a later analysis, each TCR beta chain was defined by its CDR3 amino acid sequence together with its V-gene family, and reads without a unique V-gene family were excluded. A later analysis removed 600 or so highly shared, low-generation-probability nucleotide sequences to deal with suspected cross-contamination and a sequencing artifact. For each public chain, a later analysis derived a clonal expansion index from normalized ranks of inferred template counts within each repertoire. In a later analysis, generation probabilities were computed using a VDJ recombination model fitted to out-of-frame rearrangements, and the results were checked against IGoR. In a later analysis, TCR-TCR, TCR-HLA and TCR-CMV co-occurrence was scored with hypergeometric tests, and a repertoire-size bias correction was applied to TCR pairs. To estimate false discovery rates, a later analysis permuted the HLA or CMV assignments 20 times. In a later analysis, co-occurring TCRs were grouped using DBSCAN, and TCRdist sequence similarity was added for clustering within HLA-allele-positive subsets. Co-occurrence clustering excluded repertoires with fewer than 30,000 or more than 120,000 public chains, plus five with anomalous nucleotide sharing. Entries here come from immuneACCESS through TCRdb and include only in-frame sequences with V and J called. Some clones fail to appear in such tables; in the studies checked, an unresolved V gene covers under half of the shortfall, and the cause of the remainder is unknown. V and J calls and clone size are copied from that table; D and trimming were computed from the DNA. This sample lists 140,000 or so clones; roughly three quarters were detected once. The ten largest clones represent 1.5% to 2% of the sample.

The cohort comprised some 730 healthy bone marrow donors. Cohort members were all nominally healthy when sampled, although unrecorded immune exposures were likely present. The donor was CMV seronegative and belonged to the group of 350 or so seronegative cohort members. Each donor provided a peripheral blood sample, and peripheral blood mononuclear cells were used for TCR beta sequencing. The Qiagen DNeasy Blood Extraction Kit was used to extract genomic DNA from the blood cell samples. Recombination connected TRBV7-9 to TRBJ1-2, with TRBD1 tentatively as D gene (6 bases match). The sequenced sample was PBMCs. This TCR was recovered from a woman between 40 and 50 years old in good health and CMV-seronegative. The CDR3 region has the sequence CSSSLVGGPYGYTF. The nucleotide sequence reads TGTTCCAGCAGCTTAGTGGGGGGGCCCTATGGCTACACCTTC.